The 5 T cell receptor beta chains below all came from one sample that was sequenced in a study of cytotoxic CD8 clonotypes in ibrutinib-treated CLL. The assay was immunoSEQ multiplex PCR, and TCRdb's table has in-frame clones only and misses some. The sample gives some 350,000 clones, 60% to 80% of which show up once; 6.3% is in the top ten. The starting material was PBMCs, obtained after 36 months of ibrutinib treatment. The origin of the receptors is a human donor with chronic lymphocytic leukemia.

The CDR3 bases are TGCAGCGTTGAAGCCCCTTTGCTTCGTGATAGCGGCATATCATACGAGCAGTACTTC. It codes for CSVEAPLLRDSGISYEQYF. The chain has TRBV29-1 and TRBJ2-7; possibly TRBD2 for D (6 bases). The CDR3 length is 19 residues. The germline V and J ends were trimmed by 1 base and 4 bases, with 29 bases remaining between them. Per germline, CDR1 SQVTM and CDR2 ANQGSEA.

This rearrangement joins TRBV9 to TRBJ2-1; no clear D. Per the germline V gene, CDR1 is SGDLS and CDR2 is YYNGEE. V shed 3 bases and J shed 7 bases, with 14 bases lying between them. This CDR3 has 14 residues. Here the CDR3 DNA reads TGTGCCAGCAGCGCTCTCTCCGGGCTGAATGAGCAGTTCTTC. This translates into CASSALSGLNEQFF. Supplemented by reference TRBV9 and TRBJ2-1, the full variable domain reads DSGVTQTPKHLITATGQRVTLRCSPRSGDLSVYWYQQSLDQGLQFLIQYYNGEERAKGNILERFSAQQFPDLHSELNLSSLELGDSALYFCASSALSGLNEQFFGPGTRLTVL.

The genes are TRBV7-2 and TRBJ2-1; 7 positions match TRBD2. The junction had 5 bases not matched to a gene; V was cut back by 1 base and J by 2 bases. CDR1 and CDR2 from the germline V gene are SGHTA and FQGNSA. This CDR3 comprises 16 residues. The CDR3 nucleotides are TGTGCCAGCAGCTTAGGGCTAGCGGCCCCCTACAATGAGCAGTTCTTC. It translates to CASSLGLAAPYNEQFF.

This clone was seen a handful of times. This chain joins TRBV7-9 and TRBJ2-3, with a weak D call TRBD1 (5 bases). This CDR3 spans 14 amino acids. Germline V CDR1 and CDR2: SEHNR, FQNEAQ (reference sequence). The V gene lost 1 base and the J gene lost 4 bases, with 9 bases spanning the gap. For the CDR3, the DNA is TGTGCCAGCAGCTTAGGGGCAGGGCCAGATACGCAGTATTTT. Encoded protein: CASSLGAGPDTQYF.

The chain couples TRBV5-4 to TRBJ2-7, with 10 bases fitting TRBD1. Trimming removed 5 bases from V and 5 bases from J; junction bases left unmatched: 7. CDR1 and CDR2 from the germline V gene are SGHNT and YYREEE (reference sequence). CDR3 length equals 14 residues. CDR3 bases: TGTGCCAGCAGTCCCCGGACAGGGGGGGACGAGCAGTACTTC. Translated, it gives CASSPRTGGDEQYF.